This is a list of T cell receptor beta chains from one sample in a study of OX40 agonist ivuxolimab in advanced cancers. Repertoires were generated with immunoSEQ multiplex PCR, while TCRdb's copy carries only in-frame clones and drops some. Of about 30,000 clones in the sample, 75% to 85% were seen once. The source was CD4+ or CD8+ T cells sorted from blood, collected in a trial of the OX40 agonist ivuxolimab. The receptor source for this set is an adult with an advanced solid tumor such as melanoma, head and neck, liver or kidney cancer. Both conserved end residues are part of each CDR3. The order of the fields is CDR3 length, J gene, D gene, V gene, CDR3 protein. D genes are given only for firm matches.

CDR3 length: 14
J gene: TRBJ1-2
D gene: TRBD1
V gene: TRBV4-1
CDR3 protein: CASSPDRGAYGYTF

CDR3 length: 15
J gene: TRBJ2-1
D gene: -
V gene: TRBV15
CDR3 protein: CATSRGLEAEDEQFF

CDR3 length: 16
J gene: TRBJ2-1
D gene: -
V gene: TRBV7-3
CDR3 protein: CASSPDLGGLYNEQFF

CDR3 length: 16
J gene: TRBJ2-3
D gene: TRBD1
V gene: TRBV27
CDR3 protein: CASRGLKTGWSDTQYF

CDR3 length: 16
J gene: TRBJ1-5
D gene: -
V gene: TRBV4-2
CDR3 protein: CASSQDRVESNQPQHF

CDR3 length: 15
J gene: TRBJ1-2
D gene: -
V gene: TRBV4-2
CDR3 protein: CASSFFPGSNYGYTF

CDR3 length: 16
J gene: TRBJ1-1
D gene: -
V gene: TRBV28
CDR3 protein: CASTFGWGASNTEAFF

CDR3 length: 15
J gene: TRBJ2-2
D gene: TRBD1
V gene: TRBV6-4
CDR3 protein: CASSDGTGGTGELFF

CDR3 length: 15
J gene: TRBJ1-1
D gene: TRBD1
V gene: TRBV7-9
CDR3 protein: CASSSRQGRNTEAFF

CDR3 length: 17
J gene: TRBJ1-1
D gene: -
V gene: TRBV5-1
CDR3 protein: CASSLLGQGPLQAEAFF

CDR3 length: 17
J gene: TRBJ2-7
D gene: TRBD1
V gene: TRBV23-1
CDR3 protein: CASSQPGGTGFTYEQYF

CDR3 length: 16
J gene: TRBJ2-5
D gene: TRBD1
V gene: TRBV28
CDR3 protein: CASSTGTGDLRETQYF

CDR3 length: 12
J gene: TRBJ1-1
D gene: TRBD1
V gene: TRBV29-1
CDR3 protein: CSVEDLGQGAFF

CDR3 length: 12
J gene: TRBJ1-1
D gene: -
V gene: TRBV27
CDR3 protein: CASSSRGAEAFF

CDR3 length: 16
J gene: TRBJ2-2
D gene: -
V gene: TRBV9
CDR3 protein: CASSGFGRDRTGELFF

CDR3 length: 15
J gene: TRBJ1-4
D gene: -
V gene: TRBV27
CDR3 protein: CASSLAGRFGVKLFF

CDR3 length: 14
J gene: TRBJ2-5
D gene: TRBD2
V gene: TRBV27
CDR3 protein: CASSFGGGRETQYF

CDR3 length: 16
J gene: TRBJ1-2
D gene: -
V gene: TRBV9
CDR3 protein: CASSSFGGLANYGYTF

CDR3 length: 15
J gene: TRBJ2-7
D gene: TRBD2
V gene: TRBV7-9
CDR3 protein: CASSLGLGTSYEQYF

CDR3 length: 14
J gene: TRBJ2-7
D gene: TRBD1
V gene: TRBV5-6
CDR3 protein: CASTLTGESYEQYF

CDR3 length: 15
J gene: TRBJ2-7
D gene: -
V gene: TRBV11-2
CDR3 protein: CASSQWAGRPYEQYF

CDR3 length: 13
J gene: TRBJ2-7
D gene: -
V gene: TRBV13
CDR3 protein: CASSLGGSPEQYF

CDR3 length: 15
J gene: TRBJ1-3
D gene: -
V gene: TRBV19
CDR3 protein: CASSYYRDSGNTIYF

CDR3 length: 15
J gene: TRBJ2-2
D gene: TRBD1
V gene: TRBV5-5
CDR3 protein: CASRYDRAYTGELFF

CDR3 length: 16
J gene: TRBJ2-3
D gene: -
V gene: TRBV7-2
CDR3 protein: CASSSSLWDGTDTQYF

CDR3 length: 15
J gene: TRBJ2-7
D gene: TRBD2
V gene: TRBV27
CDR3 protein: CASSIGGGLSYEQYF

CDR3 length: 15
J gene: TRBJ1-4
D gene: -
V gene: TRBV5-8
CDR3 protein: CASRKGSATNEKLFF

CDR3 length: 15
J gene: TRBJ1-3
D gene: -
V gene: TRBV4-3
CDR3 protein: CASSQGAALGNTIYF

CDR3 length: 12
J gene: TRBJ1-2
D gene: -
V gene: TRBV28
CDR3 protein: CASSQDWGGYTF

CDR3 length: 14
J gene: TRBJ2-3
D gene: -
V gene: TRBV28
CDR3 protein: CASSFGGSTDTQYF

CDR3 length: 15
J gene: TRBJ1-1
D gene: -
V gene: TRBV7-8
CDR3 protein: CASSLVGTLGTEAFF

CDR3 length: 19
J gene: TRBJ1-3
D gene: -
V gene: TRBV7-5
CDR3 protein: CARSSTNWTGGAQGNTIYF

CDR3 length: 14
J gene: TRBJ2-5
D gene: -
V gene: TRBV5-6
CDR3 protein: CASSLRWGRETQYF

CDR3 length: 16
J gene: TRBJ2-3
D gene: -
V gene: TRBV11-2
CDR3 protein: CASSLVRGSPQDTQYF

CDR3 length: 15
J gene: TRBJ2-7
D gene: TRBD1
V gene: TRBV5-1
CDR3 protein: CASSQGTGVRYEQYF